The sequence of this T cell receptor beta chain was determined in a study of breast tumors, draining lymph nodes, adjacent tissues. Trimming pared 3 bases from V and 5 bases from J, leaving 22 bases between. The CDR3 totals 16 residues. Germline V CDR1 and CDR2: DFQATT, SNEGSKA (reference sequence). The lymph nodes were axillary draining lymph nodes from breast cancer patients. A remark on this clonotype: Its target is not known.

Notes on the study in general: The lymph node origin of tumor T cells was framed as consistent with a hypothesis, not demonstrated. Tumor and nontumor repertoires were significantly more similar in luminal-like than in basal-like breast cancer. Tumor repertoires ranked between lymph nodes and nontumor tissue in diversity, with V and J gene preferences. Findings are consistent with lymph node origin and intratumoral expansion of most tumor T cells.

TCRdb recomputed calls from the multiplex PCR reads with MiXCR, one row per CDR3 protein. The top ten hold 1.2% to 1.5% of the sample, which has about 230,000 distinct CDR3 sequences, less than 40% seen once. The sequence derives from a female donor with breast cancer. Some clones in this sample may be carry-over from other donors' samples. The sequenced sample was axillary lymph node tissue. The V and J genes are TRBV20-1 and TRBJ2-5, with D hard to call. The CDR3 DNA follows: TGCAGTGCTAGGATGCAACGCCAGCAACGGCGGGAGACCCAGTACTTC. Protein product: CSARMQRQQRRETQYF.